Following are 4 T cell receptor beta chains from one sample sequenced in a study of T cells after yellow fever vaccination. TCRdb re-analysed the 5' RACE reads in MiXCR, keeping a single row per CDR3 protein. Of about 330,000 distinct CDR3 sequences in the sample, roughly 7.5% were seen once. The specimen was PBMCs, collected approximately 40 days after the first yellow fever vaccination. The receptors were sampled from a man between 18 and 35 years old who received the YFV17D yellow fever vaccine.

This clonotype was counted between two and nine times. The rearrangement links TRBV7-8 to TRBJ1-3; D perhaps matches TRBD1 (5 bases). Trimming removed 7 bases at V and 4 bases at J, with 14 bases between. Germline V CDR1 and CDR2: SGHVS, FQNEAQ. The CDR3 length is 14 residues. The CDR3 sequence is CASTGSGAGNTIYF. The CDR3 DNA sequence: TGTGCCAGCACAGGGTCCGGGGCCGGAAACACCATATATTTT.

This clonotype has at least ten counts. CDR3: CASSDPGLAGALSTDTQYF. The CDR3 DNA sequence: TGTGCCAGCAGTGACCCTGGACTAGCGGGGGCCCTTAGCACAGATACGCAGTATTTT. This chain connects TRBV12-3 or TRBV12-4 to TRBJ2-3; 13 bases align to TRBD2. The CDR3 is made up of 19 amino acids. The ends lost 5 bases at V and 0 bases at J; junction bases unmatched: 11.

This clonotype occurred many times. J is TRBJ1-1 and V is TRBV19; 7 nucleotides align to TRBD1. The CDR3 spans 14 residues. V shed 1 base, J shed 2 bases, and the junction held 1 base outside the gene matches. Germline CDR1 reads LNHDA; CDR2 reads SQIVND (reference sequence). Here the CDR3 DNA reads TGTGCCAGTAGTATAGGGACAGGAAACACTGAAGCTTTCTTT. Residues: CASSIGTGNTEAFF.

There are a few counts of this clonotype. V is TRBV10-3 and J is TRBJ2-7, with D possibly called TRBD1 or TRBD2 (5 bases each). The CDR3 is made up of 12 amino acids. V shed 10 bases and J shed 2 bases, with 12 bases lying between them. The germline CDR1 and CDR2 sequences are ENHRY and SYGVKD. CDR3 nucleotide sequence: TGTGCCACCGGGGACGGGACCTACGAGCAGTACGTC. Protein: CATGDGTYEQYV.